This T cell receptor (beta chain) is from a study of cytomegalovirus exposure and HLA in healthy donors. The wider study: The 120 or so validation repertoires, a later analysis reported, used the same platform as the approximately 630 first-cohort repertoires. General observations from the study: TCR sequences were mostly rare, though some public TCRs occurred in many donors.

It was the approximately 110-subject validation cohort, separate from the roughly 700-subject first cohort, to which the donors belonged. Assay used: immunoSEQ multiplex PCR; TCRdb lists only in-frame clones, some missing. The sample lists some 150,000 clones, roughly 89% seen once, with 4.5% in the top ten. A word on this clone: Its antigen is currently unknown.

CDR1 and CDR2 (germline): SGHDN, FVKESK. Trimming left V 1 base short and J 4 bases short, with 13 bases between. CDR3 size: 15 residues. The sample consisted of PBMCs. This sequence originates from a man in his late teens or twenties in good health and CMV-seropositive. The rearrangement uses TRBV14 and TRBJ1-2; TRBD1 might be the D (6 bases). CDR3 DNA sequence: TGTGCCAGCAGCCAAGTGACAGGATCAATCTATGGCTACACCTTC. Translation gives CASSQVTGSIYGYTF. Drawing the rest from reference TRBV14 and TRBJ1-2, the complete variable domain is EAGVTQFPSHSVIEKGQTVTLRCDPISGHDNLYWYRRVMGKEIKFLLHFVKESKQDESGMPNNRFLAERTGGTYSTLKVQPAELEDSGVYFCASSQVTGSIYGYTFGSGTRLTVV.